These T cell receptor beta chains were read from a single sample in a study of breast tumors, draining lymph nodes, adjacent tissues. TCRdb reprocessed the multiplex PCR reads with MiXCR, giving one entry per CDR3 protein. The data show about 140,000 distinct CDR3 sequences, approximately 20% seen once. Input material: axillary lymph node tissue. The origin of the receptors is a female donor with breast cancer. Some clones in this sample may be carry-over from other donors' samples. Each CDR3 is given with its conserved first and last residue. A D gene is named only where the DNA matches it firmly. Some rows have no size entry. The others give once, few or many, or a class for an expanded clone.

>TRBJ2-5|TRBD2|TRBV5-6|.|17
TGTGCCAGCAGCTTGGAATTCGCGGGAGGGTCTGGAGAGACCCAGTACTTC
CASSLEFAGGSGETQYF
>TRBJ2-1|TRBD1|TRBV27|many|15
TGTGCCAGCAGCCCCGGGACAGGGGAAAACAATGAGCAGTTCTTC
CASSPGTGENNEQFF
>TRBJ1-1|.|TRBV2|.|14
TGTGCCAGCAGCCTTTATGCGGGGAACACTGAAGCTTTCTTT
CASSLYAGNTEAFF
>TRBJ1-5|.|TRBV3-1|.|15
TGTGCCAGCAGCCAATCCGGGGTAGGGAATCAGCCCCAGCATTTT
CASSQSGVGNQPQHF
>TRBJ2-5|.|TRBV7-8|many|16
TGTGCCAGCAGCTTAGTCGTGCGAATTGGCCAAGAGACCCAGTACTTC
CASSLVVRIGQETQYF
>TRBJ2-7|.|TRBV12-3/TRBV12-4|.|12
TGTGCCAGCAGTTTGGATCACTACGAGCAGTACTTC
CASSLDHYEQYF
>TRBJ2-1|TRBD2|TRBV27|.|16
TGTGCCAGCAGTTTATCGGCGGGAGGGCCAGTCAATGAGCAGTTCTTC
CASSLSAGGPVNEQFF
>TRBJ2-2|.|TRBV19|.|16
TGTGCCAGTAGTATTAACACAGGGACCCGGGCCGGGGAGCTGTTTTTT
CASSINTGTRAGELFF
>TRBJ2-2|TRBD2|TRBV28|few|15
TGTGCCAGCAGTTGGACTAGCGGGAGTAGGGGGGAGCTGTTTTTT
CASSWTSGSRGELFF
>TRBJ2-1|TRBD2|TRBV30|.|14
TGTGCCTGGAGCGAGGGAGGGCGGGGAGCCAAGCAGTTCTTC
CAWSEGGRGAKQFF
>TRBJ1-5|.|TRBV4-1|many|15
TGCGCCAGCAGCCAAGATGGGGGCGACAATCAGCCCCAGCATTTT
CASSQDGGDNQPQHF
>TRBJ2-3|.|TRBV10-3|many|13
TGTGCCATCAGTGTCAAGGGTACAGATACGCAGTATTTT
CAISVKGTDTQYF
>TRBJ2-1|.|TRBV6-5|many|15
TGTGCCAGCAGGGTCGTTGGGAGCTCCTACAATGAGCAGTTCTTC
CASRVVGSSYNEQFF
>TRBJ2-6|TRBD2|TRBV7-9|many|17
TGTGCCAGCAGCCCAAAGCGGGAGGTCTCTGGGGCCAACGTCCTGACTTTC
CASSPKREVSGANVLTF
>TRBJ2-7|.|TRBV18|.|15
TGTGCCAGCTCACCAGGATCTGGACAGTACCACGAGCAGTACTTC
CASSPGSGQYHEQYF
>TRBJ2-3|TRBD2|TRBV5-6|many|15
TGTGCCAGCGAAGATGGGACTAGACCCACAGATACGCAGTATTTT
CASEDGTRPTDTQYF
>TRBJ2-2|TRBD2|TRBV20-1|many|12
TGCAGTGGCGACCGGGAGGACGGGGAGCTGTTTTTT
CSGDREDGELFF
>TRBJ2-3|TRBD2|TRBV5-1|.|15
TGCGCCAGCAGCTGGGGACTAGCGGGAACAGATACGCAGTATTTT
CASSWGLAGTDTQYF
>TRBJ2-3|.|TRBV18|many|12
TGTGCCAGCTCACCGGGTTTAGATACGCAGTATTTT
CASSPGLDTQYF
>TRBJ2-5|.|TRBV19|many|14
TGTGCCAGTAGCACGGACGGCAGTTTGGAGACCCAGTACTTC
CASSTDGSLETQYF
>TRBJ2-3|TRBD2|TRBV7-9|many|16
TGTGCCAGCAGCTCCGTAGCGGGGAGGAGTAGAGATACGCAGTATTTT
CASSSVAGRSRDTQYF
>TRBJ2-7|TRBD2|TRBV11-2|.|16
TGTGCCAGCAGCCAGGGCGGGTGGCGGGAGTCCTACGAGCAGTACTTC
CASSQGGWRESYEQYF
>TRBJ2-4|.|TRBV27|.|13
TGTGCCAGCAGTCAAAGGGGTCAGGACATTCAGTACTTC
CASSQRGQDIQYF
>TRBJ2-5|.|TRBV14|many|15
TGTGCCAGCAGCCAAGATCGGGTTGTCGGAGAGACCCAGTACTTC
CASSQDRVVGETQYF
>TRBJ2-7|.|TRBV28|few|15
TGTGCCAGCAGTTTAATCCCGACAGCATCCTACGAGCAGTACTTC
CASSLIPTASYEQYF
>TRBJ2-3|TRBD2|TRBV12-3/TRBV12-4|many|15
TGTGCCAGCGGAGAAGCGGGAAAGGCGACAGATACGCAGTATTTT
CASGEAGKATDTQYF
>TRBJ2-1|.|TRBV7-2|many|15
TGTGCCAGCAGCCCCGGCGGAGGGGGTTACAATGAGCAGTTCTTC
CASSPGGGGYNEQFF
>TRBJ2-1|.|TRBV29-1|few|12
TGCAGTCTCCAGGGCTCCTACAATGAGCAGTTCTTC
CSLQGSYNEQFF
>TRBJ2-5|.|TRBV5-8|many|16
TGTGCCAGCAGCTTGGGTATGGCCAACGGGCTGGAGACCCAGTACTTC
CASSLGMANGLETQYF
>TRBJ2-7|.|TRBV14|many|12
TGTGCCAGCAGCATGGACAGAAGAGAGCAGTACTTC
CASSMDRREQYF
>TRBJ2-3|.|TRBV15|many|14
TGTGCCACCAGCAGAGACCTAGGGTCTGATACGCAGTATTTT
CATSRDLGSDTQYF
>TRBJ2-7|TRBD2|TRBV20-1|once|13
TGCAGTGCCCCCCGACCCGGGACTATCGAGCAGTACTTC
CSAPRPGTIEQYF
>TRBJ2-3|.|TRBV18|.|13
TGTGCCAGCTCACCGGGAGAGCACAGATACGCAGTATTT
CASSPGEHRYAVF
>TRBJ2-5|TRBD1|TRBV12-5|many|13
TGTGCTAGTGGCTCGGGACAGCAAGAGACCCAGTACTTC
CASGSGQQETQYF
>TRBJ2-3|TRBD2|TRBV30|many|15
TGTGCCTGGAGCTTAGCACTAGCGGGGACAGATACGCAGTATTTT
CAWSLALAGTDTQYF
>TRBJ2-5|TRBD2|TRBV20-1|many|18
TGCAGTGCTAGAGGAGGACTAGCGGGAGGGGGGTTCCAAGAGACCCAGTACTTC
CSARGGLAGGGFQETQYF
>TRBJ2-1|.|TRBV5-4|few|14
TGTGCCAGCAGCCCCCGGGACTCCGAACATGAGCAGTTCTTC
CASSPRDSEHEQFF
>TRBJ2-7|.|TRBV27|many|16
TGTGCCAGCAGCCCCCGAGACAGGATTATCTCCTACGAGCAGTACTTC
CASSPRDRIISYEQYF
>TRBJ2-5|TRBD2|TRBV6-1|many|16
TGTGCCAGCAGTTTCCTAGCGGGAGGGCAGCAAGAGACCCAGTACTTC
CASSFLAGGQQETQYF
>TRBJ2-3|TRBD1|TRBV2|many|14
TGTGCCAGCACAGGGGGTGGGGGCACAGATACGCAGTATTTT
CASTGGGGTDTQYF
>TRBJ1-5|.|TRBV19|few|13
TGTGCCAGTTTTGGGGGAAGCAATCAGCCCCAGCATTTT
CASFGGSNQPQHF
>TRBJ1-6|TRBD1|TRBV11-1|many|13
TGTGCCAGCAACCTGGACAGGGGATCACCCCTCCACTTT
CASNLDRGSPLHF
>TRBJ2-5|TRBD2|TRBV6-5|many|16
TGTGCCAGCTCTGGGGCGGTAGCGGGAGGAGGAGAGACCCAGTACTTC
CASSGAVAGGGETQYF
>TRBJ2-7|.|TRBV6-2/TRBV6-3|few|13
TGTGCCAGCAGCCAGGTGTCGGGATACGAGCAGTACTTC
CASSQVSGYEQYF
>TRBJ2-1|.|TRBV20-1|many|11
TGCAGTGCCAGGGACTACAATGAGCAGTTCTTC
CSARDYNEQFF
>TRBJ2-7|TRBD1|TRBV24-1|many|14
TGTGCCACCAGTGAGAGGGACAGATTCTACGAGCAGTACTTC
CATSERDRFYEQYF
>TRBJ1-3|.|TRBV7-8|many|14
TGTGCCAGCAGCTTAGGAGGCAGTGGAAACACCATATATTTT
CASSLGGSGNTIYF
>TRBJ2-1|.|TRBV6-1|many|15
TGTGCCAGCAGTGAAGCGGGCGGGCGATACAATGAGCAGTTCTTC
CASSEAGGRYNEQFF
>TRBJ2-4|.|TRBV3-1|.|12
TGTGCCAGCAGCCAAGATCGGTGGTTTCAGTACTTC
CASSQDRWFQYF
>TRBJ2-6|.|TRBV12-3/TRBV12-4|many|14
TGTGCCAGCAGTATCTCATCTGGGGCCAACGTCCTGACTTTC
CASSISSGANVLTF
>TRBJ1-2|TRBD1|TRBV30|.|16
TGTGCCTGGAGAAATTGGCGACGACAGGGTTTCTATGGCTACCCCTTC
CAWRNWRRQGFYGYPF
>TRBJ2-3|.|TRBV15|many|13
TGTGCCACCAGCAGAGATACGAAAAATACGCAGTATTTT
CATSRDTKNTQYF